The clone carrying this TCR beta chain was detected only a few times. Antigen: not known. This entry belongs to a study of T cell repertoires in cytomegalovirus infection. About the study: An indication of both CMV infection and matching HLA type came from public TCR beta signatures.

CDR1 is SGHVS and CDR2 is FQNEAQ in the germline V gene. CDR3 length: 19 amino acids. The ends lost 5 bases at V and 0 bases at J; junction bases unmatched: 18. TCRdb ran MiXCR on the reads and lists one entry per CDR3 protein. The sample includes about 20,000 distinct CDR3 sequences, 35% to 45% seen only once; the top ten take 94%. The sequencing here drew on CD8+ T cells from cultured PBMCs, taken from culture after CMV antigen stimulation. The chain joins TRBV7-8 to TRBJ2-5, with 7 bases that match TRBD2. This sequence originates from a human donor in good health (CMV status not recorded). Some clones in this sample may be carry-over from other donors' samples. For the CDR3, the DNA is TGTGCCAGCAGCCAGGTTCCCCCGGGGGGTAGGTCGAACCAAGAGACCCAGTACTTC. Protein: CASSQVPPGGRSNQETQYF.